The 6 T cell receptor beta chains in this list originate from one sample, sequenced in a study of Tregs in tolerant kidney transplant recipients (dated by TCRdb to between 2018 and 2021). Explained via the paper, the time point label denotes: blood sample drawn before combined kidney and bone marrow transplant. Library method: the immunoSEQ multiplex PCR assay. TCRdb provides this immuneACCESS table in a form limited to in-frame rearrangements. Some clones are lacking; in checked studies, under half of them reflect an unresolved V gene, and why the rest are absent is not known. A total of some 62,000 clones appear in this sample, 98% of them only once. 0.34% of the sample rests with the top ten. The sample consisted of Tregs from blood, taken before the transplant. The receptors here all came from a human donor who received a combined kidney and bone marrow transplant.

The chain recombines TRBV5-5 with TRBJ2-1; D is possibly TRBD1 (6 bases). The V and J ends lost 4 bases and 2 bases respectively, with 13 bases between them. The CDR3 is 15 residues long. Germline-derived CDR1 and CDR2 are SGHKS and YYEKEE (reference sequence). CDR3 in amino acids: CASSIRDMPYNEQFF. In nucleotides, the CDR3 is TGTGCCAGCAGCATCCGGGACATGCCCTACAATGAGCAGTTCTTC.

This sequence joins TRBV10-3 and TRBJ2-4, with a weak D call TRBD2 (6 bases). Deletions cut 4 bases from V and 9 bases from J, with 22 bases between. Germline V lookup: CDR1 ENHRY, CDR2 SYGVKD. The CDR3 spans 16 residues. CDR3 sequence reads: CAISAGGGMGFGIQYF. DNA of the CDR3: TGTGCCATCAGTGCGGGCGGCGGGATGGGCTTTGGCATTCAGTACTTC.

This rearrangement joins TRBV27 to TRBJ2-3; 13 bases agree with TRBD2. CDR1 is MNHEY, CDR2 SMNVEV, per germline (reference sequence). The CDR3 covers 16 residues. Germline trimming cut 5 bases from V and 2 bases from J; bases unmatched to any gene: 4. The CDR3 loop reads CASSRTSGGYTDTQYF. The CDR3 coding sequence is TGTGCCAGCAGTCGGACTAGCGGGGGATACACAGATACGCAGTATTTT.

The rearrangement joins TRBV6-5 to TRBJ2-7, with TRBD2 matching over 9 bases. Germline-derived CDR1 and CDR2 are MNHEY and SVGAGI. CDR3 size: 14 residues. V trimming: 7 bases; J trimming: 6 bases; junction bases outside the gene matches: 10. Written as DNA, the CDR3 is TGTGCCAGCAACCGCGGGACTAGCCGCAGCGAGCAGTACTTC. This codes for CASNRGTSRSEQYF.

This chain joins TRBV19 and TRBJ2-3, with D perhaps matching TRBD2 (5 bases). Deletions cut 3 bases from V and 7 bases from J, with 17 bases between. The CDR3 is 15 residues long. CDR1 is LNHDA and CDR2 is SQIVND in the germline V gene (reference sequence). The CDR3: CASSISEAALYTQYF. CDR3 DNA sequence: TGTGCCAGTAGTATTAGCGAGGCGGCCCTTTATACGCAGTATTTT.

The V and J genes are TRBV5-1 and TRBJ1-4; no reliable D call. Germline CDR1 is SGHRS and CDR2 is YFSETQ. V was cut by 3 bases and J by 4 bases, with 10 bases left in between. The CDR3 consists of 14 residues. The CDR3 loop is CASSYWGVNEKLFF. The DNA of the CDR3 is TGCGCCAGCAGCTATTGGGGAGTTAATGAAAAACTGTTTTTT.